The 14 T cell receptor beta chains listed next were all sequenced from one sample in a study of T cell changes during pregnancy in multiple sclerosis. Method: immunoSEQ multiplex PCR; TCRdb's copy keeps in-frame clones and lacks some. Of tens of thousands of clones in the sample, more than 85% are singletons; the top ten hold 0.85% to 0.95%. The specimen was peripheral blood, collected before pregnancy. The source of these receptors is a female donor with multiple sclerosis, enrolled in a pregnancy study.

DNA for the CDR3: TGTGCCAGCAGTGCAAGGACAGGGGGCAGCACAGATACGCAGTATTTT. Amino acids: CASSARTGGSTDTQYF. The chain recombines TRBV6-1 with TRBJ2-3; TRBD1 matches 11 bases. This CDR3 is 16 amino acids long. The germline CDR1 and CDR2 sequences are MNHNS and SASEGT. The V segment lost 4 bases and the J segment 0 bases; nucleotides outside the gene matches: 3.

The rearrangement joins TRBV27 to TRBJ1-6; weak D call: TRBD1 (6 bases). V was pared by 8 bases and J by 6 bases, with 14 bases between. This CDR3 contains 14 residues. Germline CDR1 reads MNHEY; CDR2 reads SMNVEV (reference sequence). The CDR3 loop reads CASWGGGVNSPLHF. In nucleotides, the CDR3 is TGTGCCAGCTGGGGAGGGGGGGTTAATTCACCCCTCCACTTT.

The chain is built from TRBV7-6 and TRBJ2-7; D might be TRBD2 (6 bases). CDR1 and CDR2 (germline): SGHVS, FNYEAQ. This CDR3 is built from 15 residues. Trimming removed 0 bases from V and 3 bases from J, with 12 bases in between. CDR3 region: CASSLALLGGYEQYF. The CDR3, as DNA: TGTGCCAGCAGCTTAGCGTTATTGGGGGGCTACGAGCAGTACTTC.

The V gene is TRBV5-1, the J gene TRBJ1-2; a possible D gene is TRBD1 (6 bases). Trimming left V 7 bases short and J 0 bases short, with 19 bases between. The CDR3 consists of 16 residues. CDR1 SGHRS and CDR2 YFSETQ come from the germline V gene. CDR3 loop: CASSFGRGASNYGYTF. For the CDR3, the DNA is TGCGCCAGCTCATTCGGTCGGGGGGCGTCTAACTATGGCTACACCTTC. The full variable domain, with the rest looked up from reference TRBV5-1 and TRBJ1-2, is KAGVTQTPRYLIKTRGQQVTLSCSPISGHRSVSWYQQTPGQGLQFLFEYFSETQRNKGNFPGRFSGRQFSNSRSEMNVSTLELGDSALYLCASSFGRGASNYGYTFGSGTRLTVV.

The chain joins TRBV5-1 to TRBJ2-1; tentatively, D is TRBD2 (6 bases). With 0 bases removed from V and 2 bases from J, the gap between germline ends came to 21 bases. The CDR3 loop spans 19 amino acids. Germline-derived CDR1 and CDR2 are SGHRS and YFSETQ. CDR3 DNA sequence: TGCGCCAGCAGCTTGGGCCCCACTAGGAGGGAGGCGCCCTACAATGAGCAGTTCTTC. Protein sequence: CASSLGPTRREAPYNEQFF.

The chain joins TRBV2 to TRBJ2-1; 7 bases fit TRBD2. The CDR3 is 14 amino acids. CDR1 and CDR2 (germline): SNHLY, FYNNEI. With 4 bases clipped from V and 3 bases from J, the junction kept 3 bases outside the gene matches. This CDR3 is CASSVGTNYNEQFF. Here the CDR3 DNA reads TGTGCCAGCAGTGTCGGGACTAACTACAATGAGCAGTTCTTC.

The chain links TRBV28 to TRBJ1-3; D might be TRBD1 (6 bases). Deletions cut 6 bases from V and 0 bases from J, with 21 bases between. The CDR3 length is 18 residues. The germline CDR1 and CDR2 sequences are MDHEN and SYDVKM. CDR3 in amino acids: CASSQSGHPVPSGNTIYF. The CDR3, as DNA: TGTGCCAGCAGCCAATCGGGACACCCGGTACCCTCTGGAAACACCATATATTTT.

V gene TRBV27 combines with J gene TRBJ2-7; tentative D call: TRBD1 (6 bases). This CDR3 spans 16 amino acids. Deletions cut 4 bases from V and 4 bases from J, with 20 bases between. The V gene's germline CDR1 is MNHEY and CDR2 SMNVEV (reference sequence). In DNA form, the CDR3 reads TGTGCCAGCAGTTCCCCCCGACAGGACCCCTATTACGAGCAGTACTTC. Translating it yields CASSSPRQDPYYEQYF.

This rearrangement joins TRBV19 to TRBJ1-2, with 7 bases lining up with TRBD1. Per germline, CDR1 LNHDA and CDR2 SQIVND (reference sequence). J gave up 7 bases and V 4 bases, and 9 bases lay outside the gene matches. The CDR3 totals 14 residues. CDR3 sequence reads: CASSTSTGTGGYTF. CDR3 nucleotide sequence: TGTGCCAGTAGTACCTCGACAGGGACGGGTGGCTACACCTTC.

This chain connects TRBV7-8 to TRBJ1-2, with D tentatively TRBD1 (6 bases). This CDR3 contains 15 residues. V lost 7 bases, J lost 8 bases, and 23 bases lay in between. The V gene's germline CDR1 is SGHVS and CDR2 FQNEAQ. The CDR3 region has the DNA TGTGCCAGCATTCTCCAGGGGAGGGGCGCGGGGGGCTACACCTTC. Translated, it gives CASILQGRGAGGYTF.

The genes are TRBV7-6 and TRBJ1-2; unclear D gene. V shed 8 bases and J shed 4 bases, with 20 bases lying between them. Germline lookup yields CDR1 SGHVS and CDR2 FNYEAQ. This CDR3 is built from 15 residues. CDR3 protein: CASEGRLPVSYGYTF. The CDR3 bases are TGTGCCAGCGAGGGCCGGCTCCCAGTAAGCTATGGCTACACCTTC.

The V call is TRBV2, the J call TRBJ2-2, with a tentative D call TRBD2 (5 bases). Trimming pared 5 bases from V and 4 bases from J, leaving 8 bases between. Per germline, CDR1 SNHLY and CDR2 FYNNEI. This CDR3 has 13 residues. CDR3 coding DNA: TGTGCCAGCAGTCGGACTGTCACCGGGGAGCTGTTTTTT. This gives the protein CASSRTVTGELFF.

This clone was detected once. The V call is TRBV9, the J call TRBJ2-3, with a weak D call TRBD1 (8 bases). Trimming took off 3 bases at V and 5 bases at J, with 19 bases between the two ends. The CDR3 runs 16 residues. Germline V CDR1 and CDR2: SGDLS, YYNGEE. The CDR3 sequence is CASSGAWTGRGDTQYF. DNA for the CDR3: TGTGCCAGCAGCGGAGCGTGGACAGGGAGGGGAGATACGCAGTATTTT.

The chain uses TRBV19 and TRBJ2-3; D remains ambiguous. This CDR3 contains 16 residues. Germline V gives CDR1 LNHDA, CDR2 SQIVND (reference sequence). The ends were cut back, 6 bases at V and 2 bases at J, with 18 bases in the middle. The CDR3 here is CASRKSIGGNTDTQYF. DNA for the CDR3: TGTGCCAGTAGAAAATCTATCGGCGGTAACACAGATACGCAGTATTTT.